This T cell receptor beta chain stems from a study of blood T cells in healthy people across ages. Study-wide findings and caveats: Among T cells, TCR beta diversity per million cells dropped roughly linearly as age rose.

Next came a second PCR, run for about 6 to 11 cycles, which used a sample-barcoded 5' primer along with a J-beta primer mix. CDR3-containing paired-end reads numbering at least 2.5 million came from each sample. Via MiXCR, TCRdb re-called the 5' RACE reads, giving one row per CDR3 protein. The sample carries 700,000 or so distinct CDR3 sequences, 20% to 25% recorded once. CDR3 length: 15 amino acids. V shed 3 bases and J shed 4 bases, with 15 bases lying between them. This clonotype turned up a few times. Its antigen is not identified. The rearrangement uses TRBV12-3 or TRBV12-4 and TRBJ1-1, with D possibly being TRBD1 (5 bases). The source material was blood. This sequence originates from a man aged 70-80 years in good health. This CDR3 reads CASSFSAPRGTEAFF. CDR3 sequence (DNA): TGTGCCAGCAGTTTTTCCGCTCCAAGGGGCACTGAAGCTTTCTTT.